This entry lists 8 T cell receptor beta chains sequenced from one sample in a study of blood T cell repertoires in COVID-19. Assay used: immunoSEQ multiplex PCR; TCRdb lists only in-frame clones, some missing. This sample yields 300,000 to 350,000 clones, of which 65% to 90% are seen a single time; about 4.2% belongs to the top ten. Sequenced input: PBMCs or T cells enriched from blood (not recorded which). The source of these receptors is a woman aged 40 to 50 with acute COVID-19.

This chain uses TRBV5-5 with TRBJ2-5; D call uncertain. CDR3 length equals 15 residues. Trimming left V 0 bases short and J 0 bases short, with 9 bases between. Germline CDR1 is SGHKS and CDR2 is YYEKEE (reference sequence). The chain's CDR3 is CASSLANMNQETQYF. CDR3 DNA: TGTGCCAGCAGCTTGGCTAATATGAACCAAGAGACCCAGTACTTC.

The chain links TRBV10-3 to TRBJ2-1; 8 bases are a match to TRBD2. CDR3 length: 14 residues. J lost 8 bases, V lost 11 bases, and 14 bases had no gene match. In germline, CDR1 is ENHRY, CDR2 SYGVKD. As DNA, the CDR3 is TGTGCCGTCGTGGAATCCGGGGGGGTCGATGAGCAGTTCTTC. It encodes CAVVESGGVDEQFF.

This clone was observed once. This chain connects TRBV28 to TRBJ1-5, with D unclear. The CDR3 loop spans 12 amino acids. Germline V lookup: CDR1 MDHEN, CDR2 SYDVKM. V was pared by 6 bases and J by 7 bases, with 10 bases between. DNA of the CDR3: TGTGCCAGCAGAGGCTCGGGACAGCCCCAGCATTTT. It specifies CASRGSGQPQHF. The complete variable domain, with remaining parts taken from reference TRBV28 and TRBJ1-5, reads DVKVTQSSRYLVKRTGEKVFLECVQDMDHENMFWYRQDPGLGLRLIYFSYDVKMKEKGDIPEGYSVSREKKERFSLILESASTNQTSMYLCASRGSGQPQHFGDGTRLSIL.

The chain uses TRBV18 and TRBJ2-2; D is uncertain. V lost 6 bases to trimming and J lost 6 bases, with 14 bases between them. The germline V gene encodes CDR1 KGHSH and CDR2 LQKENI. The length of the CDR3 is 14 residues. Here the CDR3 DNA reads TGTGCCAGCTCCCTTAGTGAGATCTCCGGGGAGCTGTTTTTT. It encodes CASSLSEISGELFF.

The chain is built from TRBV20-1 and TRBJ2-3; 10 bases are a match to TRBD2. Germline assignment: CDR1 DFQATT and CDR2 SNEGSKA (reference sequence). V lost 3 bases to trimming and J lost 5 bases; unmatched junction nucleotides: 8. The CDR3 is 15 amino acids. CDR3 bases: TGCAGTGCTAGTCCCCTAGCGGGAGTTAAAGATACGCAGTATTTT. Translation: CSASPLAGVKDTQYF.

The rearrangement joins TRBV3-1 (or the pseudogene TRBV3-2) to TRBJ2-3; 7 bases align to TRBD2. The junction had 7 bases not matched to a gene; V was cut back by 4 bases and J by 3 bases. CDR1 and CDR2 (germline): LGHDT, YNNKEL (reference sequence). The CDR3 has 15 amino acids. CDR3 amino acids: CASSPWEGGTDTQYF. The CDR3 DNA follows: TGTGCCAGCAGCCCGTGGGAGGGAGGGACAGATACGCAGTATTTT.

The chain uses TRBV2 and TRBJ1-5, with D tentatively TRBD1 (6 bases). This CDR3 has 15 amino acids. V was trimmed by 5 bases and J by 2 bases, leaving 13 bases between them. Per germline, CDR1 SNHLY and CDR2 FYNNEI. The CDR3 region has the DNA TGTGCCAGCAGTACAGGGTTTGGGGGCAATCAGCCCCAGCATTTT. It encodes CASSTGFGGNQPQHF.

Only a few counts were recorded for this clone. CDR3 loop: CASSPQGDQPQHF. For the CDR3, the DNA is TGTGCCAGCTCACCACAGGGGGATCAGCCCCAGCATTTT. J is TRBJ1-5 and V is TRBV18; D might be TRBD1 (6 bases). CDR1 is KGHSH, CDR2 LQKENI, per germline. V gave up 1 base and J gave up 5 bases, with 6 bases separating them. CDR3 size: 13 residues.